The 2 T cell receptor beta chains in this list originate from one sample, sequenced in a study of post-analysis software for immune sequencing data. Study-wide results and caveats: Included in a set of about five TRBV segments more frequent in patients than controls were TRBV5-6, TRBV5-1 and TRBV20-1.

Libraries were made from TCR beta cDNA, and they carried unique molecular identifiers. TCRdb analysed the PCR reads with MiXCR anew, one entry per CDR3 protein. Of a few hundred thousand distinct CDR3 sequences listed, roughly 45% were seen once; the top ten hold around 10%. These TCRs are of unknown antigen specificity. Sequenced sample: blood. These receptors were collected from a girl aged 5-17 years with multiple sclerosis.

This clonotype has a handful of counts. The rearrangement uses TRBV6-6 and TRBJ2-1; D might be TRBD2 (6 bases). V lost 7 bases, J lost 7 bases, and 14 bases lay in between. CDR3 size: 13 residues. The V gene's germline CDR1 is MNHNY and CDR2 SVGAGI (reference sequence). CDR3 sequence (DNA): TGTGCCAGCAACGGGGCGGGGCGTAATGAGCAGTTCTTC. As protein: CASNGAGRNEQFF.

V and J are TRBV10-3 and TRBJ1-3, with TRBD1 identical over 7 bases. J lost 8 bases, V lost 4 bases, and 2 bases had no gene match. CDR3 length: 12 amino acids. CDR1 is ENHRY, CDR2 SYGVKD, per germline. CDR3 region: CAISGQGDTIYF. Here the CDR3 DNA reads TGTGCCATCAGTGGACAGGGCGACACCATATATTTT.